This T cell receptor (beta chain) is drawn from a study of blood T cell repertoires in COVID-19. Study-level background: Whether acute or convalescent, the COVID-19 samples came from the United States, Italy and Spain. T cells, B-cell-depleted T cells, or PBMCs supplied cDNA or gDNA.

In the authors' workflow: Researchers report that nucleated cell counts were estimated from reference gene primer amplification. TCRdb's table, derived via immunoSEQ multiplex PCR, lists solely in-frame clones and lacks some. V, J and clone size are taken as reported in that table, and D and trimming were inferred from the DNA itself. The sample records around 130,000 clones, about 89% being singletons. The sequence was obtained from a man aged 50 to 60 with active or convalescent COVID-19. The sequenced sample was peripheral blood.

The CDR3 DNA reads as TGTGCCAGCAGCGAAAGATACGGGAGCTTATCAGATACGCAGTATTTT. The encoded protein is CASSERYGSLSDTQYF. V gene TRBV11-2 combines with J gene TRBJ2-3, with D possibly being TRBD2 (6 bases). The germline V gene encodes CDR1 SGHAT and CDR2 FQNNGV. This CDR3 has 16 amino acids. Trimming stripped 5 bases from V and 4 bases from J, with 19 bases between.